Below are 25 T cell receptor beta chains sequenced from a single sample in a study of shared clonotypes between healthy human individuals. Sequencing was performed with immunoSEQ multiplex PCR; in TCRdb, only in-frame clones are kept and a portion is missing. The sample yields around 690,000 clones, 90% seen once. The sequenced material came from memory CD8+ T cells from PBMCs. The subset was: CD45RO+ cells pooled with CCR7-negative TemRA cells. The receptors were gathered from a young man in good health. Some clones in this sample may be carry-over from other donors' samples.

The genes are TRBV28 and TRBJ1-4; D possibly corresponds to TRBD1 (6 bases). V shed 4 bases and J shed 4 bases, with 16 bases lying between them. The CDR3 runs to 16 residues. Germline assignment: CDR1 MDHEN and CDR2 SYDVKM. CDR3 in DNA: TGTGCCAGCAGTTCCCCCACGACAGGAGATAATGAAAAACTGTTTTTT. It encodes CASSSPTTGDNEKLFF.

The chain has TRBV5-1 and TRBJ2-1, with 12 bases matching TRBD2. Trimming cost V 2 bases and J 8 bases; bases outside gene matches: 2. The CDR3 sequence is 14 residues long. CDR1 and CDR2 (germline): SGHRS, YFSETQ. CDR3 DNA sequence: TGCGCCAGCAGCTTACTAGCGGGAGGCGATGAGCAGTTCTTC. Its translation is CASSLLAGGDEQFF.

This clone was picked up a small number of times. V is TRBV19 and J is TRBJ2-3; possibly TRBD2 for D (5 bases). V lost 4 bases and J 5 bases, leaving 10 bases between the germline ends. The CDR3 is made up of 13 amino acids. Germline V lookup: CDR1 LNHDA, CDR2 SQIVND (reference sequence). The CDR3 region is CASSNEGGDTQYF. CDR3 DNA sequence: TGTGCCAGTAGTAACGAGGGCGGAGATACGCAGTATTTT.

The V gene is TRBV27, the J gene TRBJ2-7; D unresolved. V lost 5 bases and J 0 bases, leaving 11 bases between the germline ends. This CDR3 spans 14 amino acids. CDR1 MNHEY and CDR2 SMNVEV come from the germline V gene (reference sequence). The CDR3: CASSDLDGSYEQYF. The CDR3 DNA follows: TGTGCCAGCAGTGACTTGGACGGCTCCTACGAGCAGTACTTC.

The rearrangement uses TRBV27 and TRBJ1-2, with D perhaps TRBD1 (6 bases). CDR3 length: 15 residues. Germline assignment: CDR1 MNHEY and CDR2 SMNVEV (reference sequence). V lost 1 base and J 2 bases, leaving 11 bases between the germline ends. The CDR3 loop is CASSLLQGLNYGYTF. Here the CDR3 DNA reads TGTGCCAGCAGTTTATTACAGGGACTAAACTATGGCTACACCTTC.

The V call is TRBV27, the J call TRBJ2-1, with 8 bases that match TRBD2. The CDR3 spans 16 residues. J lost 4 bases, V lost 4 bases, and 9 bases had no gene match. Per the germline V gene, CDR1 is MNHEY and CDR2 is SMNVEV (reference sequence). The CDR3 reads CASSSDSGMRYNEQFF. CDR3 nucleotides: TGTGCCAGCAGTTCTGATAGCGGGATGCGGTACAATGAGCAGTTCTTC.

With respect to this clone: Other DNA variants within this sample encode the same CDR3. The chain couples TRBV19 to TRBJ2-1; TRBD2 matches at 9 bases. Unmatched junction bases numbered 3, after V lost 9 bases and J lost 3 bases. The CDR3 sequence is 13 residues long. Germline V lookup: CDR1 LNHDA, CDR2 SQIVND (reference sequence). The CDR3, as DNA: TGTGCCAGCCGACTAGCGGACTACAATGAGCAGTTCTTC. Translation: CASRLADYNEQFF.

This chain joins TRBV6-5 and TRBJ1-2; perhaps TRBD1 as D (6 bases). V lost 4 bases and J 7 bases, leaving 19 bases between the germline ends. The CDR3 contains 15 residues. Per germline, CDR1 MNHEY and CDR2 SVGAGI. The CDR3 nucleotides read TGTGCCAGCAGTTTGGGGGCAGGGCCTCTGCGTGGCTACACCTTC. It translates to CASSLGAGPLRGYTF.

The sample holds a few counts of this clone. The J gene is TRBJ1-1, the V gene TRBV30; D remains ambiguous. The germline CDR1 and CDR2 sequences are GTSNPN and SVGIG (reference sequence). CDR3 size: 14 residues. The V and J ends lost 3 bases and 0 bases respectively, with 11 bases between them. This chain's CDR3 is CAWRLGGVNTEAFF. As DNA, the CDR3 is TGTGCCTGGAGACTAGGCGGTGTGAACACTGAAGCTTTCTTT.

The V and J genes are TRBV4-3 and TRBJ2-7; D remains ambiguous. CDR1 LGHNA and CDR2 YSLEER come from the germline V gene. Deletions cut 0 bases from V and 2 bases from J, with 11 bases between. The CDR3 consists of 15 residues. CDR3 nucleotides: TGCGCCAGCAGCCAAGATCCAGACAATCCCTACGAGCAGTACTTC. Amino acids: CASSQDPDNPYEQYF.

V gene TRBV10-3 combines with J gene TRBJ1-1; TRBD1 agrees at 9 bases. This CDR3 is 13 amino acids long. J lost 6 bases, V lost 10 bases, and 9 bases had no gene match. The germline gives CDR1 ENHRY, CDR2 SYGVKD. The CDR3 spells CATMDRGISEAFF. CDR3 in DNA: TGTGCCACCATGGACAGGGGAATCTCTGAAGCTTTCTTT.

The J gene is TRBJ1-5, the V gene TRBV28; D unclear. V dropped 3 bases and J dropped 0 bases, with 9 bases sitting between them. The V gene's germline CDR1 is MDHEN and CDR2 SYDVKM. CDR3 length: 15 residues. This CDR3 is CASSFPRNSNQPQHF. The CDR3 bases are TGTGCCAGCAGTTTTCCCAGAAATAGCAATCAGCCCCAGCATTTT. Using reference TRBV28 and TRBJ1-5 for the parts outside the CDR3, the full variable domain is DVKVTQSSRYLVKRTGEKVFLECVQDMDHENMFWYRQDPGLGLRLIYFSYDVKMKEKGDIPEGYSVSREKKERFSLILESASTNQTSMYLCASSFPRNSNQPQHFGDGTRLSIL.

This clone was seen only once. The V call is TRBV7-2, the J call TRBJ2-7; D tentatively fits TRBD1 or TRBD2 (5 bases each). The CDR3 has 15 residues. V shed 4 bases and J shed 4 bases, with 17 bases lying between them. Germline V gene sequence: CDR1 SGHTA, CDR2 FQGNSA. DNA for the CDR3: TGTGCCAGCAGCTCCCGGGACCATCTCAGTTACGAGCAGTACTTC. This gives the protein CASSSRDHLSYEQYF.

The DNA for the CDR3 is TGCGCCAGCAGCTTGGCCCTTTGGCGGGAGAAGGAGCAGTACTTC. Amino acid sequence: CASSLALWREKEQYF. This sequence joins TRBV5-1 and TRBJ2-7; TRBD2 agrees at 7 bases. Per the germline V gene, CDR1 is SGHRS and CDR2 is YFSETQ. J gave up 7 bases and V 0 bases, and 10 bases lay outside the gene matches. The CDR3 is made up of 15 amino acids.

CDR3 nucleotide sequence: TGCGCCAGCAGCCCGTTCTTTGATAGCAATCAGCCCCAGCATTTT. Translating gives CASSPFFDSNQPQHF. The rearrangement uses TRBV4-1 and TRBJ1-5, with no clear D. Germline loops: CDR1 MGHRA, CDR2 YSYEKL. The CDR3 covers 15 residues. The ends were cut back, 4 bases at V and 0 bases at J, with 10 bases in the middle.

V gene TRBV7-6 combines with J gene TRBJ2-2; tentatively, D is TRBD1 (5 bases). Germline V gene data show CDR1 as SGHVS and CDR2 as FNYEAQ. V lost 2 bases and J 2 bases, leaving 15 bases between the germline ends. The CDR3 sequence is 17 residues long. This chain's CDR3 is CASSLNRIQGNTGELFF. The CDR3 nucleotides are TGTGCCAGCAGCTTAAATCGAATCCAGGGTAACACCGGGGAGCTGTTTTTT.

The chain couples TRBV6-1 to TRBJ2-1, with 12 positions matching TRBD2. The germline V gene has CDR1 MNHNS and CDR2 SASEGT. The CDR3 is 15 amino acids. J gave up 7 bases and V 7 bases, and 8 bases lay outside the gene matches. The CDR3 region has the DNA TGTGCCAGCATGACTAGCGGGAGAATCGAGAATGAGCAGTTCTTC. Amino acid sequence: CASMTSGRIENEQFF.

The chain employs TRBV6-1 and TRBJ1-3; D is uncertain. The V end was cut by 5 bases, the J end by 0 bases, with 11 bases between. Germline lookup yields CDR1 MNHNS and CDR2 SASEGT. The CDR3 covers 15 residues. The CDR3 bases are TGTGCCAGCAGTCCCATGGGCAGCTCTGGAAACACCATATATTTT. Amino acid sequence: CASSPMGSSGNTIYF.

The chain carries TRBV19 and TRBJ1-2, with D possibly TRBD1 on 5 matching bases. The CDR3 has 12 amino acids. CDR1 LNHDA and CDR2 SQIVND come from the germline V gene (reference sequence). V lost 7 bases and J lost 4, with 10 bases in between. CDR3 amino acids: CASTDSFYGYTF. The CDR3 nucleotides are TGTGCCAGTACCGACAGCTTCTATGGCTACACCTTC.

The chain is built from TRBV7-9 and TRBJ2-3, with TRBD1 identical over 8 bases. The CDR3 loop spans 16 amino acids. Germline V CDR1 and CDR2: SEHNR, FQNEAQ (reference sequence). J was trimmed by 2 bases and V by 5 bases; bases with no gene match: 9. CDR3 region: CASSVLGQGPTDTQYF. The DNA of the CDR3 is TGTGCCAGCAGCGTACTCGGACAGGGCCCCACAGATACGCAGTATTTT.

The gene calls are TRBV15 and TRBJ2-7, with 9 bases fitting TRBD1. Per the germline V gene, CDR1 is LNHNV and CDR2 is YYDKDF (reference sequence). The CDR3 has 15 residues. Trimming removed 4 bases from V and 5 bases from J; junction bases left unmatched: 9. The CDR3 here is CATSTGQGSINEQYF. The CDR3 region has the DNA TGTGCCACCAGCACGGGACAGGGTAGTATCAACGAGCAGTACTTC.

The chain uses TRBV5-1 and TRBJ2-7; TRBD2 aligns across 7 bases. CDR3 length: 16 amino acids. Germline V gives CDR1 SGHRS, CDR2 YFSETQ. J lost 4 bases, V lost 3 bases, and 13 bases had no gene match. The CDR3: CASSWGNLGLPYEQYF. The CDR3 DNA sequence: TGCGCCAGCAGCTGGGGGAATTTGGGACTACCGTACGAGCAGTACTTC.

V is TRBV18 and J is TRBJ2-2; TRBD2 is a possible D gene (6 bases). The CDR3 consists of 16 residues. Germline V CDR1 and CDR2: KGHSH, LQKENI. With 3 bases removed from V and 4 bases from J, the gap between germline ends came to 15 bases. The CDR3 reads CASSPEGWEVTGELFF. For the CDR3, the DNA is TGTGCCAGCTCACCGGAGGGATGGGAGGTCACCGGGGAGCTGTTTTTT.

The CDR3 coding sequence is TGTGCCAGCAGTTACTTAGGGGCCAGCGAAAAACTGTTTTTT. Its translation: CASSYLGASEKLFF. The chain is built from TRBV6-5 and TRBJ1-4, with TRBD1 as a possible D gene (5 bases). V lost 1 base, J lost 8 bases, and 11 bases lay in between. From germline, CDR1 is MNHEY and CDR2 SVGAGI. CDR3 size: 14 residues.

The rearrangement uses TRBV11-2 and TRBJ2-7; 8 nucleotides agree with TRBD1. In germline, CDR1 is SGHAT, CDR2 FQNNGV. V shed 1 base, J shed 6 bases, and the junction held 2 bases outside the gene matches. The CDR3 runs 13 residues. CDR3 sequence (DNA): TGTGCCAGCAGCTTAGGGACAGGGCGCGAGCAGTACTTC. Its protein product is CASSLGTGREQYF.